Each of the 11 T cell receptor beta chains below was sequenced from the same sample in a study of post-analysis software for immune sequencing data. Study results and limitations: Patients used several TRBV segments, including TRBV5-6, TRBV5-1 and TRBV20-1, more often than controls.

Their specific antigens are unknown. TCR beta cDNA libraries had unique molecular identifiers. TCRdb passed the PCR reads through MiXCR, listing each CDR3 protein once. The table has over 150,000 distinct CDR3 sequences, about 29% seen once. The sequencing sample was made of blood. The source is a girl aged 10-17 years with multiple sclerosis.

The gene calls are TRBV4-2 and TRBJ2-1; 11 bases are a match to TRBD2. With V trimmed by 10 bases and J by 6 bases, 17 bases remained unmatched. CDR3 length equals 17 residues. From germline, CDR1 is LGHNA and CDR2 YNFKEQ. CDR3 sequence (DNA): TGTGCCACCGGGACTAGCGGACCTGAGGGGTCCCGCAATGAGCAGTTCTTC. Residues: CATGTSGPEGSRNEQFF.

As regards this clonotype: This may stem from a read error, because a much larger clone lies one nucleotide away. The chain uses TRBV4-1 and TRBJ2-7, with D unclear. The germline CDR1 and CDR2 sequences are MGHRA and YSYEKL. This CDR3 has 15 amino acids. The DNA for the CDR3 is TGCGCCAGCGGCCAAGGTGGCATTCGAGACGGCGAGCAGTACTTC. Encoded protein: CASGQGGIRDGEQYF.

This clonotype was counted at least ten times. The V call is TRBV9, the J call TRBJ2-3; maybe TRBD1 (7 bases). CDR1 is SGDLS, CDR2 YYNGEE, per germline. The CDR3 contains 13 residues. V was shortened by 4 bases and J by 6 bases, with 12 bases between the two germline ends. DNA of the CDR3: TGTGCCAGCAGCCTGGAGGGGGCCGATACGCAGTATTTT. This sequence encodes CASSLEGADTQYF.

This chain uses TRBV29-1 with TRBJ2-2; TRBD1 matches 9 bases. Germline CDR1 and CDR2: SQVTM and ANQGSEA. V was clipped by 2 bases and J by 3 bases; unmatched bases: 1. CDR3 size: 14 residues. Here the CDR3 DNA reads TGCAGCGTTGAAACAGGGGGCGACACCGGGGAGCTGTTTTTT. Amino acids: CSVETGGDTGELFF.

This clonotype is medium-sized in the sample. The chain carries TRBV7-9 and TRBJ2-7, with 7 positions matching TRBD1. In germline, CDR1 is SEHNR, CDR2 FQNEAQ (reference sequence). The CDR3 contains 14 residues. The trim removed 3 bases at V and 5 bases at J, leaving 7 bases unmatched. CDR3 loop: CASSFVDRTHEQYF. For the CDR3, the DNA is TGTGCCAGCAGCTTCGTGGACAGGACCCACGAGCAGTACTTC.

Only a few counts were recorded for this clonotype. J is TRBJ2-1 and V is TRBV7-6, with unresolved D. The CDR3 sequence is 16 residues long. CDR1 SGHVS and CDR2 FNYEAQ come from the germline V gene. The germline V and J ends were trimmed by 4 bases and 6 bases, with 19 bases remaining between them. The DNA of the CDR3 is TGTGCCAGCAGCTCCCCTGCGAGGTCCCCCCTCAATGAGCAGTTCTTC. Translation gives CASSSPARSPLNEQFF.

Note on this clonotype: A much larger clone is a single base away; this may be a read error. The V call is TRBV29-1, the J call TRBJ2-3, with 7 bases matching TRBD1. The CDR3 spans 14 residues. The trim removed 6 bases at V and 4 bases at J, leaving 10 bases unmatched. CDR1 is SQVTM, CDR2 ANQGSEA, per germline. The CDR3, as DNA: TGCAGCGTCCGAGGGGGCTACGGGGCAGATACGCAGTATTTT. This codes for CSVRGGYGADTQYF.

This clonotype was recorded at least ten times. The V gene is TRBV5-1, the J gene TRBJ2-1, with no clear D. The CDR3 sequence is 14 residues long. Trimming took off 0 bases at V and 3 bases at J, with 7 bases between the two ends. Germline V gene sequence: CDR1 SGHRS, CDR2 YFSETQ. In DNA, the CDR3 is TGCGCCAGCAGCTTGGTAACTGGCTACAATGAGCAGTTCTTC. Translation: CASSLVTGYNEQFF.

This clonotype showed up many times. This chain uses TRBV28 with TRBJ2-5, with D tentatively TRBD1 (6 bases). The length of the CDR3 is 15 residues. Per germline, CDR1 MDHEN and CDR2 SYDVKM. The V and J ends lost 4 bases and 5 bases respectively, with 17 bases between them. The CDR3 reads CASSSRPGVRETQYF. Here the CDR3 DNA reads TGTGCCAGCAGTTCCCGACCAGGGGTGAGGGAGACCCAGTACTTC.

About this clonotype itself: Relative to the germline gene, one junction end is altered; a read error may explain this. The chain recombines TRBV15 with TRBJ2-4, with 10 positions matching TRBD2. Per germline, CDR1 LNHNV and CDR2 YYDKDF (reference sequence). CDR3 length: 14 amino acids. CDR3 nucleotides: TGTGCCTCCAGCTCCTCGGGACTAGCGTCAGAGCAGTACTTC. It translates to CASSSSGLASEQYF.

This clonotype was observed many times. The rearrangement joins TRBV7-2 to TRBJ2-7; D is possibly TRBD2 (5 bases). V shed 4 bases and J shed 3 bases, with 13 bases lying between them. The V gene's germline CDR1 is SGHTA and CDR2 FQGNSA. The CDR3 loop spans 14 amino acids. CDR3 in DNA: TGTGCCAGCAGCTCACCTCCGGGAAACTACGAGCAGTACTTC. It encodes CASSSPPGNYEQYF.